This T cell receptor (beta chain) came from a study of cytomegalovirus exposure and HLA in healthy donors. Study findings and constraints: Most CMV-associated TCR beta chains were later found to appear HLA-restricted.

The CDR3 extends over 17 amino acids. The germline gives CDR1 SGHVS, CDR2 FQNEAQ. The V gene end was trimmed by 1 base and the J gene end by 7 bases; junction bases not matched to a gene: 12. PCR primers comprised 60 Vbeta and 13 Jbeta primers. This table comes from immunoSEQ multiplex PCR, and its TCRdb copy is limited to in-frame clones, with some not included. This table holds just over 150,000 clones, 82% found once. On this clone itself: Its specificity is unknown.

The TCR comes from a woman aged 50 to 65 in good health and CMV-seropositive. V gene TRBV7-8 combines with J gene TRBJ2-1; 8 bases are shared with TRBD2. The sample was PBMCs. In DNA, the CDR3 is TGTGCCAGCAGCTTAGATCTTTTGGTAGCGGGGTTAAATGAGCAGTTCTTC. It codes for CASSLDLLVAGLNEQFF. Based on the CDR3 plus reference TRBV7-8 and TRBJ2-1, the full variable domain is GAGVSQSPRYKVAKRGQDVALRCDPISGHVSLFWYQQALGQGPEFLTYFQNEAQLDKSGLPSDRFFAERPEGSVSTLKIQRTQQEDSAVYLCASSLDLLVAGLNEQFFGPGTRLTVL.